The next 17 T cell receptor beta chains were all read from a single sample in a study of blood T cell repertoires in COVID-19. Profiled with immunoSEQ multiplex PCR; TCRdb holds only in-frame clones, not every one. The sample carries 98,000 or so clones, approximately 88% recorded once. Sequencing input: peripheral blood. These receptors were collected from a human donor in a cohort sampled during active COVID-19.

The chain recombines TRBV6-6 with TRBJ2-5; 7 positions agree with TRBD1. The germline gives CDR1 MNHNY, CDR2 SVGAGI (reference sequence). J gave up 2 bases and V 5 bases, and 8 bases lay outside the gene matches. The CDR3 is 15 residues long. CDR3 sequence reads: CASSRQGQGQETQYF. CDR3 DNA sequence: TGTGCCAGCAGTAGACAGGGTCAGGGGCAAGAGACCCAGTACTTC.

J is TRBJ1-1 and V is TRBV12-3 or TRBV12-4, with 7 bases fitting TRBD1. The V segment lost 3 bases and the J segment 4 bases; nucleotides outside the gene matches: 2. This CDR3 is 13 amino acids long. CDR3 region: CASSLDRSTEAFF. CDR3 DNA: TGTGCCAGCAGTTTGGACAGGTCCACTGAAGCTTTCTTT.

The rearrangement joins TRBV28 to TRBJ1-6; 9 positions match TRBD1. Germline V gene data show CDR1 as MDHEN and CDR2 as SYDVKM. This CDR3 contains 14 residues. V lost 9 bases to trimming and J lost 9 bases; unmatched junction nucleotides: 9. CDR3 region: CASRPGQGGSPLHF. CDR3 bases: TGTGCCAGTCGACCGGGACAGGGAGGTTCACCCCTCCACTTT.

This clone is a singleton in its sample. This chain uses TRBV4-3 with TRBJ1-1; D is ambiguous. CDR3 size: 14 residues. Germline V lookup: CDR1 LGHNA, CDR2 YSLEER. Trimming removed 0 bases at V and 1 base at J, with 6 bases between. The CDR3 region has the DNA TGCGCCAGCAGCCAAGATGAGAGGAACACTGAAGCTTTCTTT. It yields the protein CASSQDERNTEAFF.

V and J are TRBV25-1 and TRBJ1-2, with D uncertain. The CDR3 totals 14 residues. V was cut by 3 bases and J by 10 bases, with 18 bases left in between. CDR1 and CDR2 from the germline V gene are MGHDK and SYGVNS. The CDR3 region has the DNA TGTGCCAGCAGTGATGGGCCCCGCATTGTTGACTACACCTTC. Encoded protein: CASSDGPRIVDYTF.

This chain connects TRBV11-2 to TRBJ2-7; 9 positions agree with TRBD2. CDR1 is SGHAT and CDR2 is FQNNGV in the germline V gene. With V trimmed by 1 base and J by 6 bases, 19 bases remained unmatched. This CDR3 contains 19 residues. The CDR3 nucleotides are TGTGCCAGCAGCTTAGTAGCCCAAGGGGGGCTAGCGGGATTAACCGAGCAGTACTTC. It codes for CASSLVAQGGLAGLTEQYF.

The rearrangement uses TRBV6-4 and TRBJ2-5; D possibly corresponds to TRBD2 (5 bases). V lost 10 bases to trimming and J lost 1 base, with 13 bases between them. The CDR3 totals 13 residues. Germline V lookup: CDR1 MRHNA, CDR2 SNTAGT. CDR3 nucleotide sequence: TGTGCCACGAACGGAGGTCCCCAAGAGACCCAGTACTTC. Translated, it gives CATNGGPQETQYF.

This chain joins TRBV5-6 and TRBJ1-2; D is perhaps TRBD1 (6 bases). V lost 0 bases and J lost 3, with 12 bases in between. The germline V gene encodes CDR1 SGHDT and CDR2 YYEEEE. The CDR3 has 15 amino acids. The CDR3 nucleotides are TGTGCCAGCAGCTTGGAACCAGGGGAGTACTATGGCTACACCTTC. This codes for CASSLEPGEYYGYTF.

The chain has TRBV5-1 and TRBJ1-4, with 9 positions matching TRBD1. V was pared by 3 bases and J by 8 bases, with 11 bases of the junction left unmatched. Germline-derived CDR1 and CDR2 are SGHRS and YFSETQ. This CDR3 is 16 amino acids long. CDR3 DNA sequence: TGCGCCAGCAGCTCGAACTCCGGGACAGGGTGGGAAAAACTGTTTTTT. Amino acid sequence: CASSSNSGTGWEKLFF. The full variable domain, its missing parts supplied by reference TRBV5-1 and TRBJ1-4, is KAGVTQTPRYLIKTRGQQVTLSCSPISGHRSVSWYQQTPGQGLQFLFEYFSETQRNKGNFPGRFSGRQFSNSRSEMNVSTLELGDSALYLCASSSNSGTGWEKLFFGSGTQLSVL.

This chain uses TRBV20-1 with TRBJ2-3; a possible D gene is TRBD2 (6 bases). The CDR3 is made up of 14 amino acids. Germline lookup yields CDR1 DFQATT and CDR2 SNEGSKA (reference sequence). Trimming left V 3 bases short and J 2 bases short, with 12 bases between. The CDR3 sequence: CSASPGELTDTQYF. The CDR3 region has the DNA TGCAGTGCTAGTCCGGGAGAACTCACAGATACGCAGTATTTT.

The table lists this clone with a count of one. CDR3 sequence: CASSVQGTGNTIYF. The CDR3 DNA is TGTGCCAGCAGCGTCCAGGGGACTGGAAACACCATATATTTT. This sequence joins TRBV9 and TRBJ1-3, with a possible D match to TRBD1 (6 bases). V was pared by 2 bases and J by 2 bases, with 8 bases between. The CDR3 has 14 residues. Germline V lookup: CDR1 SGDLS, CDR2 YYNGEE.

The V call is TRBV6-1, the J call TRBJ1-1; D remains unclear. The CDR3 is 15 residues long. Trimming left V 3 bases short and J 2 bases short, with 13 bases between. Germline CDR1 MNHNS, CDR2 SASEGT. The CDR3 loop reads CASSERGGRNTEAFF. The CDR3 bases are TGTGCCAGCAGTGAGCGGGGAGGTCGAAACACTGAAGCTTTCTTT.

The V and J genes are TRBV6-6 and TRBJ1-5; D might be TRBD1 (6 bases). The CDR3 is made up of 14 amino acids. Germline V gene data show CDR1 as MNHNY and CDR2 as SVGAGI (reference sequence). Trimming removed 7 bases at V and 5 bases at J, with 15 bases between. CDR3 sequence: CASTESGGYQPQHF. The CDR3 DNA follows: TGTGCCAGCACCGAATCGGGGGGCTATCAGCCCCAGCATTTT.

This chain links TRBV28 with TRBJ2-5, with 7 bases that match TRBD2. There are 15 residues in the CDR3. V shed 7 bases, J shed 3 bases, and the junction held 11 bases outside the gene matches. The germline V gene encodes CDR1 MDHEN and CDR2 SYDVKM. CDR3 nucleotides: TGTGCCAGCACCTCCTTTGGGGGGAGGGAAGAGACCCAGTACTTC. Translation gives CASTSFGGREETQYF.

The chain employs TRBV20-1 and TRBJ2-3; the D gene is possibly TRBD2 (5 bases). The ends were cut back, 6 bases at V and 9 bases at J, with 10 bases in the middle. The length of the CDR3 is 10 residues. In germline, CDR1 is DFQATT, CDR2 SNEGSKA (reference sequence). CDR3 nucleotide sequence: TGCAGTGCCGGGATGGGCACGCAGTATTTT. Its protein is CSAGMGTQYF.

Only a few counts were recorded for this clone. The genes are TRBV10-1 and TRBJ2-3; TRBD1 agrees at 7 bases. V shed 6 bases and J 8 bases; nucleotides not matched to a gene: 8. The CDR3 is made up of 13 amino acids. Germline V lookup: CDR1 WNHNN, CDR2 SYGVQD (reference sequence). CDR3 DNA sequence: TGCGCCAGCAGCGGGACGACAGGGAGTACGCAGTATTTT. Translation gives CASSGTTGSTQYF.

The rearrangement uses TRBV21-1 and TRBJ2-1; the table's D call TRBD2 went unverified against the DNA. TRBV21-1 is recorded as a pseudogene. There are 15 residues in the CDR3. Here the CDR3 DNA reads TGTGCCAGCTCGAACTGCGGGGGTGCGTGGAATGAGCAGTTCTTC. It is translated as CASSNCGGAWNEQFF.